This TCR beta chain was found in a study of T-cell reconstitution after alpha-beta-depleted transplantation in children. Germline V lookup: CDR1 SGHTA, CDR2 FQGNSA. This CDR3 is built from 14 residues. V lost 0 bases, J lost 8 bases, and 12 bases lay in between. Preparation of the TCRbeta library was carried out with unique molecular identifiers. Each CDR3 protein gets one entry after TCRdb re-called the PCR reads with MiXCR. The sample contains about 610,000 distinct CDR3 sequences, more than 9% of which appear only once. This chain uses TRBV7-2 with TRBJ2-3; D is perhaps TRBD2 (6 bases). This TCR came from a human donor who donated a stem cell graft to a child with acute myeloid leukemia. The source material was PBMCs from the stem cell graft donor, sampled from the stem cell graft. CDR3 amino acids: CASSLAPGTPTQYF. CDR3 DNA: TGTGCCAGCAGCTTAGCCCCCGGGACTCCTACGCAGTATTTT.